The present TCR beta chain was sequenced within a study of long-term antiretroviral therapy in people with HIV. Study details: The 2015 immediate-ART recommendation was preceded by the earliest samples by about a decade. Study conclusions and caveats: Investigators report no available data on ART adherence, viral resistance or therapy changes. Dominant in the repertoire at all time points were clones expanded before ART.

As concerns this clone: Its antigen is unknown.

immunoSEQ v3.0 was run at survey level. The repertoire was sequenced with immunoSEQ multiplex PCR; TCRdb's copy has only in-frame clones and lacks some. The sample includes about 16,000 clones, around 88% of them seen just once. Sequences were derived from unsorted PBMCs, sampled more than 2.2 years before starting antiretroviral therapy. The receptor was isolated from a woman aged 30 to 39 with HIV.

The CDR3 is CASSLEGGSQPQHF. The CDR3 nucleotides are TGTGCCAGCAGCTTGGAGGGGGGGTCTCAGCCCCAGCATTTT. The chain carries TRBV5-5 and TRBJ1-5; tentative D call: TRBD1 (6 bases). Trimming shortened V by 0 bases and J by 6 bases, and 10 bases separated the two germline ends. The CDR3 has 14 amino acids. Germline CDR1 and CDR2: SGHKS and YYEKEE (reference sequence).